What follows describes a single TCR beta chain. Clones were sequenced by immunoSEQ multiplex PCR, and TCRdb holds only the in-frame ones, with some missing. This table has about 75,000 clones, 94% appearing once. Trimming cost V 1 base and J 3 bases, with 12 bases left between them. Germline V gene sequence: CDR1 SNHLY, CDR2 FYNNEI. The CDR3 consists of 15 residues. This sample is drawn from a study of control samples from healthy donors and cancer patients. The source is a woman between 35 and 50 years old in good health. V gene TRBV2 combines with J gene TRBJ1-1; possible D gene TRBD1, 6 bases. Input material: blood. CDR3: CASSEGAGVYTEAFF. CDR3 DNA sequence: TGTGCCAGCAGTGAAGGGGCAGGGGTGTACACTGAAGCTTTCTTT.